Listed below are T cell receptor beta chains from one sample, sequenced in a study of shared clonotypes between healthy human individuals. TCRdb keeps only in-frame clones here, not all; method: immunoSEQ multiplex PCR. The table lists roughly 2 million clones, approximately 94% of them singletons. Material: naive CD8+ T cells sorted from blood. These receptors were collected from a man younger than 35 in good health. Each CDR3 is given with its conserved first and last residue. D genes are given only for firm matches.

cdr3_aa: CASSFLQGPNSPLHF
j_call: TRBJ1-6
d_call: .
v_call: TRBV5-4

cdr3_aa: CASRAGGIDTQYF
j_call: TRBJ2-3
d_call: TRBD2
v_call: TRBV6-1

cdr3_aa: CASGVLPRGTDTQYF
j_call: TRBJ2-3
d_call: .
v_call: TRBV27

cdr3_aa: CASSSGAGTQNEQFF
j_call: TRBJ2-1
d_call: .
v_call: TRBV27

cdr3_aa: CASSLTQRDYSTDTQYF
j_call: TRBJ2-3
d_call: TRBD2
v_call: TRBV7-9

cdr3_aa: CASSEAAAGSFYEQYF
j_call: TRBJ2-7
d_call: .
v_call: TRBV2

cdr3_aa: CASSFNYDTEAFF
j_call: TRBJ1-1
d_call: .
v_call: TRBV13

cdr3_aa: CASSQEGQGASEQYF
j_call: TRBJ2-7
d_call: TRBD1
v_call: TRBV4-1

cdr3_aa: CAWRTSERFSYNEQFF
j_call: TRBJ2-1
d_call: TRBD2
v_call: TRBV30

cdr3_aa: CASSSLTNGGDTQYF
j_call: TRBJ2-3
d_call: .
v_call: TRBV19

cdr3_aa: CASSIPDQETQYF
j_call: TRBJ2-5
d_call: .
v_call: TRBV19

cdr3_aa: CASTRSGTALETQYF
j_call: TRBJ2-5
d_call: TRBD1
v_call: TRBV7-8

cdr3_aa: CASSFRGDRYQETQYF
j_call: TRBJ2-5
d_call: .
v_call: TRBV7-9

cdr3_aa: CASSFLPPVGSTYEQYF
j_call: TRBJ2-7
d_call: .
v_call: TRBV27

cdr3_aa: CASSRVAGVSDEQFF
j_call: TRBJ2-1
d_call: TRBD2
v_call: TRBV6-5

cdr3_aa: CASSQEGRGRNTIYF
j_call: TRBJ1-3
d_call: .
v_call: TRBV4-1

cdr3_aa: CASSKVSRGVAFF
j_call: TRBJ1-1
d_call: .
v_call: TRBV21-1

cdr3_aa: CASSWEADYEQYF
j_call: TRBJ2-7
d_call: .
v_call: TRBV5-6

cdr3_aa: CASVDPGQGNTEAFF
j_call: TRBJ1-1
d_call: TRBD1
v_call: TRBV27

cdr3_aa: CASSPTEAYEQYF
j_call: TRBJ2-7
d_call: .
v_call: TRBV6-5

cdr3_aa: CASSLTRQPMNTEAFF
j_call: TRBJ1-1
d_call: .
v_call: TRBV5-1

cdr3_aa: CASSALHRDGNGYTF
j_call: TRBJ1-2
d_call: .
v_call: TRBV7-2

cdr3_aa: CASSDGGSWTDTQYF
j_call: TRBJ2-3
d_call: .
v_call: TRBV10-2

cdr3_aa: CASSQDQGPWGYGYTF
j_call: TRBJ1-2
d_call: .
v_call: TRBV4-1

cdr3_aa: CASSQFQGAGTGELFF
j_call: TRBJ2-2
d_call: TRBD1
v_call: TRBV4-3

cdr3_aa: CASSLGQGNSYEQYF
j_call: TRBJ2-7
d_call: TRBD1
v_call: TRBV7-8

cdr3_aa: CASRSMLEEKLFF
j_call: TRBJ1-4
d_call: .
v_call: TRBV27

cdr3_aa: CASSQVAGSRETQYF
j_call: TRBJ2-5
d_call: .
v_call: TRBV4-1

cdr3_aa: CANPTVLLCNQPQHF
j_call: TRBJ1-5
d_call: .
v_call: TRBV11-3

cdr3_aa: CASSALAGSNEQFF
j_call: TRBJ2-1
d_call: TRBD2
v_call: TRBV10-2

cdr3_aa: CASSGTGGYTEAFF
j_call: TRBJ1-1
d_call: TRBD1
v_call: TRBV2

cdr3_aa: CASSQNWGNQPQHF
j_call: TRBJ1-5
d_call: .
v_call: TRBV5-6

cdr3_aa: CASSQDLSSWEQYF
j_call: TRBJ2-7
d_call: .
v_call: TRBV4-1

cdr3_aa: CASSSPLPRGGISSTDTQYF
j_call: TRBJ2-3
d_call: TRBD2
v_call: TRBV28

cdr3_aa: CASSEVRGANTGELFF
j_call: TRBJ2-2
d_call: .
v_call: TRBV6-1

cdr3_aa: CASSLASASGNTIYF
j_call: TRBJ1-3
d_call: .
v_call: TRBV5-1

cdr3_aa: CASSFQLQDYGYTF
j_call: TRBJ1-2
d_call: .
v_call: TRBV28

cdr3_aa: CASSQGKYEQYF
j_call: TRBJ2-7
d_call: .
v_call: TRBV4-1

cdr3_aa: CASSYSSGGDYEQYF
j_call: TRBJ2-7
d_call: .
v_call: TRBV6-6

cdr3_aa: CASSLTLQGPGANVLTF
j_call: TRBJ2-6
d_call: .
v_call: TRBV11-1

cdr3_aa: CASSLRRDSNEKLFF
j_call: TRBJ1-4
d_call: TRBD1
v_call: TRBV5-6

cdr3_aa: CASSLAFRSTNSPLHF
j_call: TRBJ1-6
d_call: .
v_call: TRBV5-1

cdr3_aa: CASSFLAEGYNEQFF
j_call: TRBJ2-1
d_call: .
v_call: TRBV7-8

cdr3_aa: CASTRSRMGHQETQYF
j_call: TRBJ2-5
d_call: .
v_call: TRBV2

cdr3_aa: CASSLDREGTNEKLFF
j_call: TRBJ1-4
d_call: TRBD1
v_call: TRBV19

cdr3_aa: CSVEKGMGYEQYF
j_call: TRBJ2-7
d_call: .
v_call: TRBV29-1

cdr3_aa: CASSAEDRASNEQFF
j_call: TRBJ2-1
d_call: TRBD1
v_call: TRBV6-5

cdr3_aa: CASSSRGYNYGYTF
j_call: TRBJ1-2
d_call: .
v_call: TRBV5-4

cdr3_aa: CAWSVGRVTGTSAYEQYF
j_call: TRBJ2-7
d_call: TRBD2
v_call: TRBV30

cdr3_aa: CASSFGLAGYEQYF
j_call: TRBJ2-7
d_call: TRBD2
v_call: TRBV11-2

cdr3_aa: CASSSPEGRRGTEAFF
j_call: TRBJ1-1
d_call: .
v_call: TRBV7-2

cdr3_aa: CASSDGLAKNIQYF
j_call: TRBJ2-4
d_call: .
v_call: TRBV6-1

cdr3_aa: CASSFPGQGYEQYF
j_call: TRBJ2-7
d_call: TRBD1
v_call: TRBV5-4

cdr3_aa: CASNLGLFPYGYTF
j_call: TRBJ1-2
d_call: .
v_call: TRBV5-5